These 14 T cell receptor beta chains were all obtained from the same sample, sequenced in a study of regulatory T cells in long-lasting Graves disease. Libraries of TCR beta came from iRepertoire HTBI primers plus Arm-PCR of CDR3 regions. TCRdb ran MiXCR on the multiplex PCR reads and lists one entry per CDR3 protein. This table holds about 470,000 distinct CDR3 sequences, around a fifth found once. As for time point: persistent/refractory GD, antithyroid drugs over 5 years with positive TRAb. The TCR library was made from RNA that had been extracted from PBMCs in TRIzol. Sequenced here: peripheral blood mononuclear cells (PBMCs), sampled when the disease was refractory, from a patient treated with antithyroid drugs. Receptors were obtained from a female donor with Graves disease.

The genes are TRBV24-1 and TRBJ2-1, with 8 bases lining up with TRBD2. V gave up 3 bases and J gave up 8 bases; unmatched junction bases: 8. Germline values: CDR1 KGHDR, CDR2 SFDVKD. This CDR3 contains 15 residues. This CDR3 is CATSDPGLDRDEQFF. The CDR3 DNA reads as TGTGCCACCAGTGATCCGGGACTAGATCGGGATGAGCAGTTCTTC.

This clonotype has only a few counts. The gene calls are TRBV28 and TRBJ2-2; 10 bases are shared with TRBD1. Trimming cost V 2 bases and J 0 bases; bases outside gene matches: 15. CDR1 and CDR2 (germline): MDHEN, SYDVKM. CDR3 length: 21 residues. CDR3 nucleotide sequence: TGTGCCAGCAGTTTAATCGTTTTCGGGACAGGGGCGCACACGAACACCGGGGAGCTGTTTTTT. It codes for CASSLIVFGTGAHTNTGELFF.

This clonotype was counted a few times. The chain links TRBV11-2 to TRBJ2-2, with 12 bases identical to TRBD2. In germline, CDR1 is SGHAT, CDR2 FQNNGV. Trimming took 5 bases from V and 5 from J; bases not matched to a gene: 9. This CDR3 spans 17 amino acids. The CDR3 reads CASSLLRLAGETGELFF. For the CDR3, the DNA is TGTGCCAGCAGCCTTTTGAGACTAGCGGGAGAAACCGGGGAGCTGTTTTTT.

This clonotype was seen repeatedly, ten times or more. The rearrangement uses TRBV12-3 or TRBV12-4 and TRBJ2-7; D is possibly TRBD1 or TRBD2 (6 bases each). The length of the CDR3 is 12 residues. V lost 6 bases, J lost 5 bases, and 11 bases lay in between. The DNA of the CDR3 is TGTGCCAGCAGCCGTAGGGGGGACGAGCAGTACTTC. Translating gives CASSRRGDEQYF.

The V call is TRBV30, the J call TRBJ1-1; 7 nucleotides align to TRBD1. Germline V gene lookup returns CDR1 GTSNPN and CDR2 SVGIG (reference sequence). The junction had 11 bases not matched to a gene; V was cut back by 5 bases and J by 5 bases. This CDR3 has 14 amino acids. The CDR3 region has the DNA TGTGCCTGGGGACAGGTCCTTCAGGGGACTGAAGCTTTCTTT. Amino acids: CAWGQVLQGTEAFF.

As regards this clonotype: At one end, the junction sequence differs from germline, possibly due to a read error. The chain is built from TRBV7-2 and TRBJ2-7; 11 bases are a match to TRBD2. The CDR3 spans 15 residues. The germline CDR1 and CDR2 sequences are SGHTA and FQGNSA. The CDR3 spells CASSPPGLAVYEQHF. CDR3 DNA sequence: TGTGCCAGCAGCCCTCCGGGACTAGCGGTTTACGAGCAGCACTTC. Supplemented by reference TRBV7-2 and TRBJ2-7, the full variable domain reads GAGVSQSPSNKVTEKGKDVELRCDPISGHTALYWYRQSLGQGLEFLIYFQGNSAPDKSGLPSDRFSAERTGGSVSTLTIQRTQQEDSAVYLCASSPPGLAVYEQHFGPGTRLTVT.

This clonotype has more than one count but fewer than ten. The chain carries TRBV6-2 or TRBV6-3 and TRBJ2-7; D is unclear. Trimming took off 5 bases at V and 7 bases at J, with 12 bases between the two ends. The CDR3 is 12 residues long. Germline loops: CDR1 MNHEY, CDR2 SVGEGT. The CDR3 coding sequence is TGTGCCAGCAGTCTTCAGGCCGGGGAGCAGTACTTC. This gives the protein CASSLQAGEQYF.

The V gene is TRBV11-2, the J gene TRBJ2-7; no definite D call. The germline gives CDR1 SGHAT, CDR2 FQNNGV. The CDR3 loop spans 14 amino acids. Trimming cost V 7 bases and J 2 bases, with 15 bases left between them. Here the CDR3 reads CASTPSVSAYEQYF. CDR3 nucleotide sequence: TGTGCCAGCACCCCGTCAGTTTCCGCCTACGAGCAGTACTTC.

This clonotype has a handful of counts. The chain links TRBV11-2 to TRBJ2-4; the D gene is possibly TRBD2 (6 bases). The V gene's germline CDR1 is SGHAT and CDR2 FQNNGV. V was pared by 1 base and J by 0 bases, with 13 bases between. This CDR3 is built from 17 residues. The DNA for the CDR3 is TGTGCCAGCAGCTTAGGTGGGACTCTTATAGCCAAAAACATTCAGTACTTC. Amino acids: CASSLGGTLIAKNIQYF.

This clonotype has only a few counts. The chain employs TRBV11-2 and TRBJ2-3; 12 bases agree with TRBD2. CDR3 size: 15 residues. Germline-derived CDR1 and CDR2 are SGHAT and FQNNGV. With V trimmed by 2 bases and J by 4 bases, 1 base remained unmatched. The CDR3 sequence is CASSLRTSGADTQYF. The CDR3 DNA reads TGTGCCAGCAGCTTACGGACTAGCGGGGCAGATACGCAGTATTTT.

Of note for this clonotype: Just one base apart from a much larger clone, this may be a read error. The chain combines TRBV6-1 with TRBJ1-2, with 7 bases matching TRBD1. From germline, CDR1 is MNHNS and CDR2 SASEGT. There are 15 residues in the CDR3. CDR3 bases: TGTGCCGGCAGTGAAGCGCTTCAAGGGGGCGAGGGCTACACCTTC. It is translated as CAGSEALQGGEGYTF.

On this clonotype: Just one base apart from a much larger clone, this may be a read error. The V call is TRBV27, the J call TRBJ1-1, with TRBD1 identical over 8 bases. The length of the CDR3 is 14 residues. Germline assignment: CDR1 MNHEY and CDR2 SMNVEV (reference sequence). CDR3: CASKLQGADTGAFF. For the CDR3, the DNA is TGTGCCAGCAAACTCCAGGGGGCGGACACTGGAGCTTTCTTT.

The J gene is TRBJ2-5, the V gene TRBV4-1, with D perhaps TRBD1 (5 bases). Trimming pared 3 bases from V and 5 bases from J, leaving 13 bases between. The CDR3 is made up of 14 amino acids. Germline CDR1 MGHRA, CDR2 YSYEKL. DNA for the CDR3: TGCGCCAGCAGCCAGGCAGGGATGTTGGAGACCCAGTACTTC. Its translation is CASSQAGMLETQYF.

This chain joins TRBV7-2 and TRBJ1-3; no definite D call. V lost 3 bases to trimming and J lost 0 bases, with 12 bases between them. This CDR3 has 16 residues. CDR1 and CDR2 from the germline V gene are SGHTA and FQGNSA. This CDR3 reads CASSFALLRSGNTIYF. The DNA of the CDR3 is TGTGCCAGCAGCTTTGCGTTGTTGCGCTCTGGAAACACCATATATTTT. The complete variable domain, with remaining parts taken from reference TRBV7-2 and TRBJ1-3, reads GAGVSQSPSNKVTEKGKDVELRCDPISGHTALYWYRQSLGQGLEFLIYFQGNSAPDKSGLPSDRFSAERTGGSVSTLTIQRTQQEDSAVYLCASSFALLRSGNTIYFGEGSWLTVV.